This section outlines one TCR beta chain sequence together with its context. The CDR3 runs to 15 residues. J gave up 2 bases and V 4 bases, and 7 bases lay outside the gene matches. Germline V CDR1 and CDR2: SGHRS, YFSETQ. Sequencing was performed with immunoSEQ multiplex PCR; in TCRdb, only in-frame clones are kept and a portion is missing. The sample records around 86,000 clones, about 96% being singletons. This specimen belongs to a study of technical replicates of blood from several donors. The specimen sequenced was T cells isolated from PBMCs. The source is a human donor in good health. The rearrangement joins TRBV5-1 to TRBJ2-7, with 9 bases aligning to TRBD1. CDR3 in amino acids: CASSPDRGLAYEQYF. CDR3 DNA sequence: TGCGCCAGCAGCCCGGACAGGGGTTTAGCCTACGAGCAGTACTTC.